This T cell receptor (beta chain) was documented in a study of T cells in Graves' hyperthyroidism and ophthalmopathy. The CDR3 length is 19 residues. Per the germline V gene, CDR1 is MNHNS and CDR2 is SASEGT. The trim removed 0 bases at V and 2 bases at J, leaving 13 bases unmatched. Amplified TCR beta CDR3 regions derived from RNA transcripts. In the first-round RT-PCR of the TCR CDR3, the HTBI primer set was used. One entry per CDR3 protein results from TCRdb running MiXCR on the multiplex PCR reads. The repertoire holds 150,000 to 200,000 distinct CDR3 sequences, with approximately 9% as singletons. At least ten counts were recorded for this clonotype.

The specimen sequenced was blood. The sequence came from a young woman with Graves' hyperthyroidism that later progressed to Graves' ophthalmopathy. The J gene is TRBJ2-7, the V gene TRBV6-1, with 10 positions matching TRBD2. CDR3 coding DNA: TGTGCCAGCAGTGAAGCGCCCCGGGCTAGCGGGAGAAATGCCTACGAGCAGTACTTC. Translating it yields CASSEAPRASGRNAYEQYF.